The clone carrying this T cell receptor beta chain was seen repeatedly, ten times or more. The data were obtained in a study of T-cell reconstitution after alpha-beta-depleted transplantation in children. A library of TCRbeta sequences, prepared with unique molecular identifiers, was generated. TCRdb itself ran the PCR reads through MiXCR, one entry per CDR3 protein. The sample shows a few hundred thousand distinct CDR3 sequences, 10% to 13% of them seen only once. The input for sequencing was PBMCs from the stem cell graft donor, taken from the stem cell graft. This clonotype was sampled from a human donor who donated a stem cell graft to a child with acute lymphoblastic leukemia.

For the CDR3, the DNA is TGTGCCAGCAGCTTAGCGCGCACGACCAGGACCAATTCACCCCTCCACTTT. Translation: CASSLARTTRTNSPLHF. V usage is TRBV7-2 and J usage is TRBJ1-6, with D unclear. Trimming took off 0 bases at V and 7 bases at J, with 16 bases between the two ends. There are 17 residues in the CDR3. The germline V gene has CDR1 SGHTA and CDR2 FQGNSA.